This T cell receptor (beta chain) was recorded in a study of shared clonotypes between healthy human individuals (dated by TCRdb to about 2020). Regarding the research as a whole: A couple of women and three men aged 18 to 49 years were included in the cohort. For each donor, CD4 naive and CD4 memory were each run on three plates, CD8 naive on two plates, and CD8 memory on one plate. To estimate repertoire size and how much clonotypes are shared between individuals, the study performed deep sequencing of blood TCR repertoires from about 5 healthy adults. To increase sequencing depth and limit assay-specific biases, TCR repertoire library preparation and sequencing were carried out by different laboratories using diverse techniques. Each donor's leukapheresis produced roughly between roughly 0.85 and 9.5 billion PBMCs. What the study reported, not specific to this receptor: Pairwise subsampling indicated that sequencing depth was expected to affect the degree of clonotype sharing among donors. Only blood was sampled, and tissue TCR repertoires likely differ from those in blood. Estimated clonotype richness was generally larger for naive than for memory subsets. The small number of donors limited the genetic and exposure-history diversity represented. Rarefaction of sorted-subset datasets indicated incomplete sequencing despite the large sequencing depth. Sharing across four donors was observed for approximately 4.6% of naive CD4, less than 4% of naive CD8, 2% to 2.5% of memory CD4, and roughly 0.4% of memory CD8 clonotypes. Higher generation probabilities were observed for clonotypes shared by all four sorted-subset donors than for non-shared clonotypes.

Using the deep immunoSEQ assay, multiplex PCR amplified TCR CDR3 regions from genomic DNA. Extracted genomic DNA from each cell subset was distributed evenly across all wells of several immunoSEQ 96-well plates, and each plate was treated as a replicate. Each replicate PCR for sorted subsets received 150 to 250 ng genomic DNA, equal to about 30,000 T cell genomes. Purified libraries were measured with a Qubit 3.0 fluorometer, size-checked on a Bioanalyzer 2100, and measured again with the KAPA Library Quantification kit. Every immunoSEQ 96-well plate was sequenced on a dedicated single-read 150-cycle Illumina NextSeq 550 flow cell. The study's own analysis went as follows. Because only junctional sequences without quality scores were contained in the immunoSEQ output, filtering matching that applied to full-length reads could not be performed. To assign V/J genes and CDR3, sequences were annotated using PyIR, a Python wrapper for IgBLAST v1.9, with IMGT germline references. Any read was removed if the V/J assignment was weak (E-value above 1e-6), the CDR3 was missing, or the read contained stop codons, out-of-frame junctions, or ambiguous translated residues. A V3J clonotype was defined by an identical inferred V gene, J gene, and CDR3 amino acid sequence. Percentage overlap between repertoires was computed as shared unique clonotypes divided by the size of the smaller repertoire. Three approaches were used to assess repertoire richness: RTK rarefaction, the Chao1 estimator, and Recon v2.1 estimates of unobserved clonotypes. OLGA was used to compute generation probabilities for all TCRbeta clonotypes that the gDNA method yielded from a handful of donors. TCRdb retrieved this table from immuneACCESS and kept in-frame rearrangements only. Not all clones are present; in checked studies, unresolved V genes account for under half, and no reason is known for the remainder. V, J and clone size are taken as reported in that table, and D and trimming were inferred from the DNA itself. In all, the sample holds just over 2,000,000 clones, and over 85% of those were seen once. The top ten hold roughly 1.1% of the sample.

V is trimmed back by 3 bases and J by 4 bases, and the junction contains 10 bases that no gene match accounts for. CDR1 MNHEY and CDR2 SMNVEV were looked up in the germline V gene (reference sequence). The CDR3 goes from the cysteine to the phenylalanine over 17 residues. Of the read, only the CDR3 DNA is kept; its 51 bases are in frame from base 1. To note about this clone: The specificity of this receptor is unknown. Per-base qualities were not stored, and no clone one base away is much larger.

CD8 naive samples consisted of CD45RO-negative cells that were positively selected for CCR7, yielding a CD45RA+CCR7+ population without TemRA cells. Healthy HIV-negative adults with no recently reported acute infections or vaccinations were included as donors. Every donor was a Caucasian adult living in Nashville, Tennessee, USA. After blood collection by leukapheresis, PBMCs were isolated using Ficoll-Histopaque density gradient centrifugation and then cryopreserved in the vapor phase of liquid nitrogen. Analytical flow cytometry was used to check the purity and quantity of each magnetically sorted T cell population. Each sorted fraction had its genomic DNA isolated and then quantified by UV absorbance on a Nanodrop 2000c.

The TCR comes from a man aged 18 to 30 in good health. The rearrangement combines TRBV27 with TRBJ2-5; the central 11 bases match TRBD2. Sequenced material: naive CD8+ T cells sorted from blood. The sample's cell subset or site label, in plain terms: CD45RA+CCR7+. The sequenced DNA is TGTGCCAGCAGTTTGGTGGTAGCGGGGGGGCCCCGAGAGACCCAGTACTTC. It encodes CASSLVVAGGPRETQYF.